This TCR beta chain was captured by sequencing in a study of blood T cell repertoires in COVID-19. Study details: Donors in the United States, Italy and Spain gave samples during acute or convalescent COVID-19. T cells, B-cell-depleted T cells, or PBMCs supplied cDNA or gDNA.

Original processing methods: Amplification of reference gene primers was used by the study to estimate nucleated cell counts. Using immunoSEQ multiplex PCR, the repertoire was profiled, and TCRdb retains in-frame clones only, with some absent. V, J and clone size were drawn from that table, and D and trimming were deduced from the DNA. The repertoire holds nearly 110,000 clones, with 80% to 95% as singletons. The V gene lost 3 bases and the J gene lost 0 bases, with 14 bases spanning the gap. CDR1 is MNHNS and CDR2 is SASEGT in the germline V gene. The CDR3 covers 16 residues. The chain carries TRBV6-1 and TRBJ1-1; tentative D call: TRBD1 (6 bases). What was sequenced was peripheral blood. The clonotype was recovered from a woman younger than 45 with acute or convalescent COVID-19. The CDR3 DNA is TGTGCCAGCAGTGACCCGTCGGACAGAATGAACACTGAAGCTTTCTTT. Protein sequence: CASSDPSDRMNTEAFF.